This T cell receptor beta chain was sequenced during a study of T-cell reconstitution after alpha-beta-depleted transplantation in children. Unique molecular identifiers tagged the TCRbeta library. From the PCR reads, TCRdb called clonotypes with MiXCR, one entry per CDR3 protein. The table records around 960,000 distinct CDR3 sequences, roughly 29% of them present only once. General study findings and limits: Reports say that about two months after transplant, the alpha-beta T cells came out of several hundred graft clones that had expanded. Fresh T-cell production supplied most of the T-cell counts and diversity seen one year after transplant.

CDR1 is MDHEN and CDR2 is SYDVKM in the germline V gene. The V end lost 10 bases, the J end lost 4 bases, and 8 bases lay between the germline ends. The CDR3 runs to 11 residues. This clonotype occurred a few times. Its specificity is not known. The gene calls are TRBV28 and TRBJ2-1; D is ambiguous. This receptor was taken from a boy under two years old who had a stem cell transplant for SCID, so the T cells may come from the graft donor. The specimen was PBMCs, mostly from graft donor cells, collected 360 days after TCRalphabeta/CD19-depleted stem cell transplant. This chain's CDR3 is CATRGYNEQFF. CDR3 coding DNA: TGTGCCACGCGTGGGTACAATGAGCAGTTCTTC.